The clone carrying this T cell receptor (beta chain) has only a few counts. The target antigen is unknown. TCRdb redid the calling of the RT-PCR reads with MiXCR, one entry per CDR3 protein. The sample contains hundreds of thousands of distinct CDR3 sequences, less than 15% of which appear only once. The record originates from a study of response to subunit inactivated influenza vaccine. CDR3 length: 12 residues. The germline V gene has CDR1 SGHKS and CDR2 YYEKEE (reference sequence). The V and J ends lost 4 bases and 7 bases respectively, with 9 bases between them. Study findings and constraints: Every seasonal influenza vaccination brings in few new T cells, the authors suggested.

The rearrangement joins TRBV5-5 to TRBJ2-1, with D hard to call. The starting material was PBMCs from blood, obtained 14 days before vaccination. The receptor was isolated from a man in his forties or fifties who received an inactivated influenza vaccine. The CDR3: CASSPRWNEQFF. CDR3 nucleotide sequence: TGTGCCAGCAGCCCCCGTTGGAATGAGCAGTTCTTC.